This TCR beta chain comes out of a study of blood T cell repertoires in COVID-19. Study-wide context: PBMCs, B-cell-depleted T cells, or T cells provided the cDNA or gDNA that made up the material.

Looked up from germline, CDR1 is SGHAT and CDR2 is FQDESV (reference sequence). This CDR3 region has 16 residues. The V gene lost 1 base and the J gene lost 0 bases, with 10 bases spanning the gap. Sequencing used immunoSEQ multiplex PCR; TCRdb keeps in-frame clones, though not all of them. The repertoire holds a few hundred thousand clones, with around 85% as singletons. The origin of this receptor is a woman under 30 with acute or convalescent COVID-19. Sequencing used peripheral blood. J is TRBJ2-1 and V is TRBV11-1, with D perhaps TRBD2 (5 bases). The CDR3 region is CASSLVRTRSYNEQFF. The CDR3 coding sequence is TGTGCCAGCAGCTTAGTTCGGACTCGCTCCTACAATGAGCAGTTCTTC.